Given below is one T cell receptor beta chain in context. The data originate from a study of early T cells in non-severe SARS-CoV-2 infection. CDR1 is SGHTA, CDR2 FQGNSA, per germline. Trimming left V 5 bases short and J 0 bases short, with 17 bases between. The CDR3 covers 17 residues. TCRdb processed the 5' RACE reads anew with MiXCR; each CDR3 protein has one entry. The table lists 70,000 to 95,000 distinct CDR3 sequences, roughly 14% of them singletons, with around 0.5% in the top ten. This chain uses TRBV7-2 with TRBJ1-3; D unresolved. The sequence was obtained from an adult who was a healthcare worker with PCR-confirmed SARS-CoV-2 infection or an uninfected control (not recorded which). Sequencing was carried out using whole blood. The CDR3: CASSRSTSTSSGNTIYF. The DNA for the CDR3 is TGTGCCAGCAGCCGATCGACATCTACTTCCTCTGGAAACACCATATATTTT.